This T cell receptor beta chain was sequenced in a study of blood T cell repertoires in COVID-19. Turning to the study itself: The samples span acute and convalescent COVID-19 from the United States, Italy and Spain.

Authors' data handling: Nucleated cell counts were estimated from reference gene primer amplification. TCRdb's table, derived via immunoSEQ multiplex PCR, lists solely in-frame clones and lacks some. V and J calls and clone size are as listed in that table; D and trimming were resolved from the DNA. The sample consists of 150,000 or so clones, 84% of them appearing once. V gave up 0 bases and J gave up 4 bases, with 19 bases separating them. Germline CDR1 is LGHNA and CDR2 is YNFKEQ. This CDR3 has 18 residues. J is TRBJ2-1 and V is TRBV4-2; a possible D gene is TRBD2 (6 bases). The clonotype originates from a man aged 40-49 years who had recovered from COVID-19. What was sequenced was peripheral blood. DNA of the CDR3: TGTGCCAGCAGCCAAGAGCCCCATATAGCGGAGTTATACAATGAGCAGTTCTTC. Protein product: CASSQEPHIAELYNEQFF.